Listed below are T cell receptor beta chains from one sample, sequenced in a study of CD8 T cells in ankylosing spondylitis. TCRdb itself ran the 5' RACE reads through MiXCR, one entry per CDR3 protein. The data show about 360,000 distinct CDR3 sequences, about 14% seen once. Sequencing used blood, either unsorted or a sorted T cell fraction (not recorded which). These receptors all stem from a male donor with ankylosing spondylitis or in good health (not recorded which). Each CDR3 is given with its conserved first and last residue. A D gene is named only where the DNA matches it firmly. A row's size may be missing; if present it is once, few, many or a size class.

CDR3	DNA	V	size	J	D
CASIVGGYHNEQFF	TGTGCCAGCATAGTGGGGGGGTATCACAATGAGCAGTTCTTC	TRBV7-9	few	TRBJ2-1	TRBD2
CASSPDRTTNTEAFF	TGTGCCAGTAGCCCGGACAGGACAACGAACACTGAAGCTTTCTTT	TRBV19	few	TRBJ1-1	TRBD1
CAIRGQGPYEQYF	TGTGCCATCAGGGGACAGGGACCCTACGAGCAGTACTTC	TRBV10-3	-	TRBJ2-7	TRBD1
CSARLLLAGGGSPDTQYF	TGCAGTGCTAGATTGTTGCTAGCGGGGGGCGGGAGCCCAGATACGCAGTATTTT	TRBV20-1	-	TRBJ2-3	TRBD2
CASNRRTSDEQFF	TGTGCCAGCAACCGGAGAACTAGCGATGAGCAGTTCTTC	TRBV9	-	TRBJ2-1	TRBD2
CASSQETSGQETQYF	TGTGCCAGCAGCCAAGAGACTAGCGGGCAAGAGACCCAGTACTTC	TRBV4-2	-	TRBJ2-5	TRBD2
CASRPGTGGGYGYTF	TGCGCCAGCAGACCCGGGACAGGGGGCGGCTATGGCTACACCTTC	TRBV5-1	-	TRBJ1-2	TRBD1
CASSSPLYNEQFF	TGTGCCAGCAGTTCGCCACTCTACAATGAGCAGTTCTTC	TRBV6-6	few	TRBJ2-1	-
CASSPPPGAEAKNIQYF	TGTGCCAGCAGCCCACCCCCCGGAGCGGAAGCCAAAAACATTCAGTACTTC	TRBV7-2	many	TRBJ2-4	-
CSALGDEDYEQYF	TGCAGTGCGCTGGGGGACGAGGACTACGAGCAGTACTTC	TRBV20-1	-	TRBJ2-7	-
CASSLRTGFRGELFF	TGTGCCAGCAGCCTCCGGACAGGGTTCCGCGGGGAGCTGTTTTTT	TRBV3-1	many	TRBJ2-2	TRBD1
CASSLAGKINQPQHF	TGTGCCAGCAGTTTAGCGGGGAAGATCAATCAGCCCCAGCATTTT	TRBV12-3/TRBV12-4	many	TRBJ1-5	-
CASSLGAGGVTDTQYF	TGTGCCAGCAGCTTAGGGGCTGGCGGGGTGACAGATACGCAGTATTTT	TRBV7-6	-	TRBJ2-3	-
CASSPGQGTDTQYF	TGTGCCAGCAGCCCGGGACAGGGCACAGATACGCAGTATTTT	TRBV5-1	many	TRBJ2-3	TRBD1
CASSPTGGPTKNIQYF	TGTGCCAGCTCACCGACAGGGGGCCCGACCAAAAACATTCAGTACTTC	TRBV18	-	TRBJ2-4	TRBD1
CASSLGDDASYNEQFF	TGTGCCAGCAGTTTAGGAGACGATGCCTCCTACAATGAGCAGTTCTTC	TRBV12-3/TRBV12-4	-	TRBJ2-1	-
CSATTGGGNTDTQYF	TGCAGTGCTACCACAGGGGGCGGGAACACAGATACGCAGTATTTT	TRBV20-1	-	TRBJ2-3	TRBD1
CSARILLGGEKLFF	TGCAGTGCTAGGATATTATTGGGAGGGGAAAAACTGTTTTTT	TRBV20-1	-	TRBJ1-4	-
CNVGGSTDTQYF	TGCAATGTTGGAGGGAGCACAGATACGCAGTATTTT	TRBV20-1	-	TRBJ2-3	-
CASGLRDNQPQHF	TGTGCTAGTGGTTTGAGGGACAATCAGCCCCAGCATTTT	TRBV12-5	-	TRBJ1-5	-
CASSQGVGDRGLNGYTF	TGCGCCAGCAGCCAAGGAGTTGGGGACAGGGGTCTTAATGGCTACACCTTC	TRBV4-1	many	TRBJ1-2	TRBD1
CASSFMGSTGHANYGYTF	TGTGCCAGCAGTTTCATGGGCTCAACAGGGCATGCAAACTATGGCTACACCTTC	TRBV12-3/TRBV12-4	many	TRBJ1-2	-
CAISEDEGEYEQYF	TGTGCCATCAGTGAGGATGAGGGGGAGTACGAGCAGTACTTC	TRBV10-3	few	TRBJ2-7	-
CASSPTLGDTSSGELFF	TGTGCCAGCTCACCCACCCTCGGGGACACCTCGTCCGGGGAGCTGTTTTTT	TRBV18	-	TRBJ2-2	-
CASSFATPLSSTGNSPLHF	TGCGCCAGCAGTTTCGCTACCCCTCTTTCCTCGACGGGTAATTCACCCCTCCACTTT	TRBV4-1	few	TRBJ1-6	-
CASEGSFNEQFF	TGTGCCAGCGAGGGTAGCTTTAATGAGCAGTTCTTC	TRBV2	few	TRBJ2-1	-
CASSRTPSPTDTQYF	TGTGCCAGCAGCAGGACCCCCTCTCCTACAGATACGCAGTATTTT	TRBV5-6	few	TRBJ2-3	-
CASLLGKGRGPSYEQYF	TGTGCCAGCCTCCTAGGTAAAGGGAGGGGTCCCTCCTACGAGCAGTACTTC	TRBV5-6	few	TRBJ2-7	TRBD2
CSARSLSSYNEQFF	TGCAGTGCTAGGAGCCTTAGCTCCTACAATGAGCAGTTCTTC	TRBV20-1	few	TRBJ2-1	-
CAISHTGDGQPQHF	TGTGCCATCAGCCATACAGGGGATGGTCAGCCCCAGCATTTT	TRBV10-3	few	TRBJ1-5	TRBD1
CASSSGQGASPLHF	TGTGCCAGCAGCTCCGGACAGGGGGCTTCACCCCTCCACTTT	TRBV7-9	few	TRBJ1-6	TRBD1
CSAGDTFNQPQHF	TGCAGTGCGGGGGACACCTTTAATCAGCCCCAGCATTTT	TRBV20-1	-	TRBJ1-5	-
CASSDAGGNTEAFF	TGTGCCAGCAGTGATGCAGGGGGCAACACTGAAGCTTTCTTT	TRBV6-1	-	TRBJ1-1	TRBD1
CATSRDKLGNTEAFF	TGTGCCACCAGCAGAGATAAACTGGGTAACACTGAAGCTTTCTTT	TRBV15	few	TRBJ1-1	-
CASSLGTVKNIQYF	TGCGCCAGCAGCTTGGGTACAGTCAAAAACATTCAGTACTTC	TRBV5-1	few	TRBJ2-4	-
CASSLDSRGVYGYTF	TGTGCCAGCAGTTTAGATTCCAGGGGGGTGTATGGCTACACCTTC	TRBV27	few	TRBJ1-2	TRBD1
CASSFSRREPIQETQYF	TGCGCCAGCAGCTTTTCACGGCGGGAGCCCATCCAAGAGACCCAGTACTTC	TRBV5-1	-	TRBJ2-5	TRBD2
CASSEFELPYEQYF	TGCGCCAGCAGTGAGTTTGAGCTCCCCTACGAGCAGTACTTC	TRBV10-1	many	TRBJ2-7	-